The count of the clone carrying this T cell receptor (beta chain) is one. TCRdb's copy holds only in-frame clones and misses some; the assay was immunoSEQ multiplex PCR. The sample lists roughly 120,000 clones; roughly 90% were seen once. This record comes from a study of control samples from healthy donors and cancer patients. The CDR3 has 15 residues. V gave up 7 bases and J gave up 4 bases, with 19 bases separating them. Per the germline V gene, CDR1 is SGHAT and CDR2 is FQNNGV. The chain combines TRBV11-2 with TRBJ1-2; D gene unclear. The sequence came from a woman in her fifties or sixties in good health. Source material: blood. The DNA of the CDR3 is TGTGCCAGCATCATCTCTGGAGGTATTCTCTATGGCTACACCTTC. Amino acid sequence: CASIISGGILYGYTF. The full variable domain, completed using reference TRBV11-2 and TRBJ1-2, is EAGVAQSPRYKIIEKRQSVAFWCNPISGHATLYWYQQILGQGPKLLIQFQNNGVVDDSQLPKDRFSAERLKGVDSTLKIQPAKLEDSAVYLCASIISGGILYGYTFGSGTRLTVV.